One and the same sample provided the 9 T cell receptor beta chains below, sequenced in a study of response to subunit inactivated influenza vaccine. TCRdb called the RT-PCR reads again in MiXCR, with one record for every CDR3 protein. The table includes 500,000 to 750,000 distinct CDR3 sequences, roughly 15% detected once. The sequencing here drew on PBMCs from blood, taken roughly 12 days after vaccination. Receptors were obtained from a man aged 45-65 years who received an inactivated influenza vaccine.

The DNA of the CDR3 is TGTGCCAGCAGTTATCGCTGGGGGCTCAATCAGCCCCAGCATTTT. This sequence encodes CASSYRWGLNQPQHF. This chain uses TRBV6-5 with TRBJ1-5, with a possible D match to TRBD1 (6 bases). Germline lookup yields CDR1 MNHEY and CDR2 SVGAGI. V lost 3 bases, J lost 3 bases, and 12 bases lay in between. This CDR3 has 15 amino acids.

This chain connects TRBV20-1 to TRBJ1-4; D gene unclear. Germline V gene data show CDR1 as DFQATT and CDR2 as SNEGSKA (reference sequence). V was clipped by 4 bases and J by 8 bases, with 11 bases between them. The length of the CDR3 is 12 residues. The CDR3 sequence: CSATQTNEKLFF. The CDR3 DNA reads TGCAGTGCTACCCAGACAAACGAAAAACTGTTTTTT.

The genes are TRBV12-3 or TRBV12-4 and TRBJ2-7; D is perhaps TRBD1 (5 bases). V was clipped by 6 bases and J by 1 base, with 13 bases between them. This CDR3 is built from 14 residues. The CDR3 region is CASSRSTASYEQYF. CDR3 coding DNA: TGTGCCAGCAGCCGCTCGACAGCATCCTACGAGCAGTACTTC.

This clonotype was picked up a small number of times. The genes are TRBV6-2 or TRBV6-3 and TRBJ2-7; the D gene is possibly TRBD1 (5 bases). CDR3 length equals 15 residues. Deletions cut 0 bases from V and 2 bases from J, with 11 bases between. The germline V gene encodes CDR1 MNHEY and CDR2 SVGEGT. In DNA, the CDR3 is TGTGCCAGCAGTTACTCGCAGTGGGGCACCTACGAGCAGTACTTC. Protein product: CASSYSQWGTYEQYF.

The chain combines TRBV5-1 with TRBJ2-2; D not resolved. The germline V gene has CDR1 SGHRS and CDR2 YFSETQ. This CDR3 spans 14 amino acids. Trimming removed 6 bases from V and 6 bases from J, with 15 bases in between. CDR3 nucleotide sequence: TGCGCCAGCAAGAGCCCGGGCATAGCCGGGGAGCTGTTTTTT. This gives the protein CASKSPGIAGELFF.

The chain carries TRBV20-1 and TRBJ2-2, with 9 bases fitting TRBD1. Trimming at V came to 0 bases and at J to 3 bases, leaving 5 bases not matched to a gene. Germline loops: CDR1 DFQATT, CDR2 SNEGSKA (reference sequence). CDR3 length equals 16 residues. CDR3 residues: CSARDPTGGDTGELFF. CDR3 DNA: TGCAGTGCTAGAGATCCTACAGGGGGCGACACCGGGGAGCTGTTTTTT.

This chain uses TRBV29-1 with TRBJ2-7, with TRBD2 matching over 8 bases. V lost 4 bases to trimming and J lost 3 bases; unmatched junction nucleotides: 5. Germline V CDR1 and CDR2: SQVTM, ANQGSEA. This CDR3 spans 13 amino acids. CDR3 coding DNA: TGCAGCGTTGTACTAGCGGAAATCTACGAGCAGTACTTC. It specifies CSVVLAEIYEQYF.

The chain recombines TRBV20-1 with TRBJ1-1; 9 bases are shared with TRBD1. The CDR3 is made up of 13 amino acids. Germline V gives CDR1 DFQATT, CDR2 SNEGSKA (reference sequence). After removal of 8 bases from V and 10 bases from J, the junction contained 14 bases not matched to a gene. The CDR3 sequence is CSLPRTGEVAAFF. The CDR3 DNA is TGCAGTCTACCTAGGACAGGGGAGGTTGCAGCTTTCTTT.

This clonotype appeared a few times. V and J are TRBV25-1 and TRBJ2-1; TRBD1 matches 8 bases. This CDR3 comprises 13 residues. J gave up 5 bases and V 3 bases, and 0 bases lay outside the gene matches. In germline, CDR1 is MGHDK, CDR2 SYGVNS. The CDR3 sequence: CASSETGDNEQFF. The CDR3 bases are TGTGCCAGCAGTGAGACAGGGGACAATGAGCAGTTCTTC.